This entry lists 26 T cell receptor beta chains sequenced from one sample in a study of blood T cell repertoires in COVID-19. The data were produced by immunoSEQ multiplex PCR, yet TCRdb's version contains in-frame clones alone and is incomplete. The sample lists about 480,000 clones; roughly 89% were seen once. The sequenced sample was peripheral blood. These receptors all come from a woman aged 50 to 60 with COVID-19, enrolled during active disease.

CDR3 bases: TGCGCCAGCAGGGAGGGCTCACCAACCGGGGAGCTGTTTTTT. Its translation is CASREGSPTGELFF. The chain couples TRBV5-1 to TRBJ2-2; D might be TRBD2 (6 bases). Germline assignment: CDR1 SGHRS and CDR2 YFSETQ. Trimming removed 5 bases from V and 5 bases from J, with 13 bases in between. The CDR3 runs 14 residues.

The V and J genes are TRBV28 and TRBJ1-2; no reliable D call. The V and J ends lost 2 bases and 1 base respectively, with 11 bases between them. Germline V gene lookup returns CDR1 MDHEN and CDR2 SYDVKM. This CDR3 has 15 amino acids. CDR3 bases: TGTGCCAGCAGTTTACATTCACAAGTTAACTATGGCTACACCTTC. Translation gives CASSLHSQVNYGYTF.

V gene TRBV6-5 combines with J gene TRBJ1-6, with D possibly matching TRBD1 (6 bases). Germline V gene data show CDR1 as MNHEY and CDR2 as SVGAGI. V gave up 0 bases and J gave up 7 bases, with 13 bases separating them. There are 16 residues in the CDR3. The CDR3 DNA sequence: TGTGCCAGCAGTTACTCGAACAGGGTGGGCAATTCACCCCTCCACTTT. Protein sequence: CASSYSNRVGNSPLHF.

This rearrangement joins TRBV12-3 or TRBV12-4 to TRBJ1-1; no firm D call. This CDR3 is built from 11 residues. Deletions cut 7 bases from V and 8 bases from J, with 11 bases between. CDR3 sequence (DNA): TGTGCCAGCACTCGGACGGGAGAAGCTTTCTTT. Translated: CASTRTGEAFF.

This clone came up once. The gene calls are TRBV30 and TRBJ1-1, with unresolved D. CDR1 is GTSNPN and CDR2 is SVGIG in the germline V gene (reference sequence). Deletions cut 1 base from V and 1 base from J, with 7 bases between. This CDR3 is 13 amino acids long. CDR3 residues: CAWSEQENTEAFF. The CDR3 DNA sequence: TGTGCCTGGAGTGAGCAGGAGAACACTGAAGCTTTCTTT.

J is TRBJ2-4 and V is TRBV2; D is perhaps TRBD1 (5 bases). Germline CDR1 SNHLY, CDR2 FYNNEI. The CDR3 extends over 13 amino acids. With 3 bases removed from V and 5 bases from J, the gap between germline ends came to 8 bases. DNA for the CDR3: TGTGCCAGCAGTGAGACAGACCAAAACATTCAGTACTTC. This encodes CASSETDQNIQYF.

The chain recombines TRBV19 with TRBJ1-5; 9 bases agree with TRBD1. CDR1 is LNHDA, CDR2 SQIVND, per germline (reference sequence). The CDR3 contains 14 residues. The J segment lost 6 bases and the V segment lost 4 bases, leaving 4 bases of the junction unmatched. The CDR3 nucleotides read TGTGCCAGTAGTAACACAGGGGGCGGTCAGCCCCAGCATTTT. Translated: CASSNTGGGQPQHF.

V is TRBV27 and J is TRBJ2-1, with D possibly TRBD1 on 6 matching bases. Germline assignment: CDR1 MNHEY and CDR2 SMNVEV (reference sequence). CDR3 size: 15 residues. V lost 6 bases to trimming and J lost 0 bases, with 12 bases between them. As DNA, the CDR3 is TGTGCCAGCAGCTCCGGGACACGCTCCTACAATGAGCAGTTCTTC. Translation: CASSSGTRSYNEQFF.

This chain links TRBV5-1 with TRBJ2-1; 12 nucleotides match TRBD2. The CDR3 extends over 14 amino acids. Germline CDR1 and CDR2: SGHRS and YFSETQ. J was trimmed by 7 bases and V by 3 bases; bases with no gene match: 2. In nucleotides, the CDR3 is TGCGCCAGCAGCTCTAGCGGGGGGGTAAATGAGCAGTTCTTC. It encodes CASSSSGGVNEQFF.

The chain employs TRBV6-5 and TRBJ1-2; possibly TRBD1 for D (6 bases). The germline gives CDR1 MNHEY, CDR2 SVGAGI. Trimming took off 6 bases at V and 3 bases at J, with 14 bases between the two ends. The CDR3 loop spans 14 amino acids. CDR3 in DNA: TGTGCCAGCAGCCACAGGGATACGGACTATGGCTACACCTTC. It yields the protein CASSHRDTDYGYTF.

The table lists this clone with a count of one. The chain carries TRBV2 and TRBJ1-1; 8 bases line up with TRBD1. The CDR3 is 14 residues long. CDR1 is SNHLY, CDR2 FYNNEI, per germline. V shed 5 bases and J 0 bases; nucleotides not matched to a gene: 2. The CDR3 sequence: CASSIQGVNTEAFF. In nucleotides, the CDR3 is TGTGCCAGCAGTATACAGGGGGTGAACACTGAAGCTTTCTTT.

J is TRBJ2-1 and V is TRBV2; tentative D call: TRBD1 (6 bases). CDR3 length: 18 amino acids. With 3 bases removed from V and 16 bases from J, the gap between germline ends came to 34 bases. Per germline, CDR1 SNHLY and CDR2 FYNNEI. This CDR3 is CASSERTALPSEPLSFFF. Here the CDR3 DNA reads TGTGCCAGCAGTGAGAGGACAGCTTTACCTTCCGAACCCCTAAGTTTTTTCTTC.

The chain is built from TRBV27 and TRBJ1-2; D might be TRBD1 (6 bases). The CDR3 runs 15 residues. V gave up 3 bases and J gave up 8 bases, with 19 bases separating them. Germline loops: CDR1 MNHEY, CDR2 SMNVEV (reference sequence). CDR3 region: CASSFSPPTGYGYTF. In DNA form, the CDR3 reads TGTGCCAGCAGTTTCTCCCCTCCGACAGGCTACGGCTACACCTTC.

This sequence joins TRBV6-1 and TRBJ1-5, with D maybe TRBD1 (5 bases). The CDR3 covers 15 residues. V was shortened by 2 bases and J by 7 bases, with 15 bases between the two germline ends. CDR1 and CDR2 from the germline V gene are MNHNS and SASEGT. DNA for the CDR3: TGTGCCAGCAGTGAAAGGGCCACAGGAAGGCAGCCCCAGCATTTT. Translated, it gives CASSERATGRQPQHF.

The chain combines TRBV6-5 with TRBJ2-7; maybe TRBD1 (5 bases). With 8 bases removed from V and 0 bases from J, the gap between germline ends came to 8 bases. CDR3 length: 12 amino acids. Germline V CDR1 and CDR2: MNHEY, SVGAGI. Written as DNA, the CDR3 is TGTGCCAGCTTAAGGGGCTCCTACGAGCAGTACTTC. This sequence encodes CASLRGSYEQYF.

CDR3 sequence (DNA): TGTGCCAGCTCACCCGGGACAGCACAAGAGACCCAGTACTTC. As protein: CASSPGTAQETQYF. The gene calls are TRBV18 and TRBJ2-5; 7 positions match TRBD1. CDR1 and CDR2 from the germline V gene are KGHSH and LQKENI. This CDR3 region has 14 residues. V dropped 3 bases and J dropped 2; count of bases not matched to a gene: 3.

The V gene is TRBV7-3, the J gene TRBJ1-1, with D possibly being TRBD1 (5 bases). The germline gives CDR1 SGHTA, CDR2 FQGTGA. Trimming cost V 4 bases and J 8 bases, with 14 bases left between them. There are 13 residues in the CDR3. The CDR3 DNA sequence: TGTGCCAGCAGCTCCGGGTATGGACAAGAAGCTTTCTTT. Translating it yields CASSSGYGQEAFF.

This chain connects TRBV30 to TRBJ1-2, with D unresolved. This CDR3 contains 14 residues. The germline V and J ends were trimmed by 3 bases and 10 bases, with 21 bases remaining between them. The germline V gene encodes CDR1 GTSNPN and CDR2 SVGIG (reference sequence). The CDR3 nucleotides are TGTGCCTGGAGCGCCGGGTCCCCAACGAGATTCTACACCTTC. Translated: CAWSAGSPTRFYTF.

This clone has a single count. V is TRBV7-9 and J is TRBJ1-1; 9 bases match TRBD1. Germline CDR1 and CDR2: SEHNR and FQNEAQ (reference sequence). V shed 6 bases, J shed 3 bases, and the junction held 5 bases outside the gene matches. This CDR3 comprises 14 residues. CDR3 protein: CASRGTGGDTEAFF. CDR3 nucleotide sequence: TGTGCCAGCAGGGGAACAGGGGGCGACACTGAAGCTTTCTTT.

The chain is built from TRBV28 and TRBJ2-3, with TRBD2 identical over 11 bases. V shed 5 bases, J shed 0 bases, and the junction held 7 bases outside the gene matches. From germline, CDR1 is MDHEN and CDR2 SYDVKM. This CDR3 spans 17 amino acids. The CDR3 here is CASSVTSGGLSTDTQYF. The CDR3 DNA follows: TGTGCCAGCAGTGTAACTAGCGGGGGCCTTAGCACAGATACGCAGTATTTT.

The chain employs TRBV7-9 and TRBJ2-3, with D possibly TRBD1 on 5 matching bases. The CDR3 extends over 15 amino acids. The V and J ends lost 2 bases and 4 bases respectively, with 13 bases between them. Germline loops: CDR1 SEHNR, CDR2 FQNEAQ (reference sequence). The chain's CDR3 is CASSLTGSGADTQYF. The CDR3 nucleotides are TGTGCCAGCAGCTTAACAGGTTCGGGCGCAGATACGCAGTATTTT. The whole variable domain, filled in from reference TRBV7-9 and TRBJ2-3, reads DTGVSQNPRHKITKRGQNVTFRCDPISEHNRLYWYRQTLGQGPEFLTYFQNEAQLEKSRLLSDRFSAERPKGSFSTLEIQRTEQGDSAMYLCASSLTGSGADTQYFGPGTRLTVL.

The chain uses TRBV7-2 and TRBJ1-5; 8 nucleotides align to TRBD1. With V trimmed by 3 bases and J by 2 bases, 3 bases remained unmatched. This CDR3 has 15 residues. CDR1 is SGHTA and CDR2 is FQGNSA in the germline V gene. CDR3 in amino acids: CASSFDRGGNQPQHF. CDR3 DNA sequence: TGTGCCAGCAGCTTTGACAGGGGCGGCAATCAGCCCCAGCATTTT. The full variable domain, its missing parts supplied by reference TRBV7-2 and TRBJ1-5, is GAGVSQSPSNKVTEKGKDVELRCDPISGHTALYWYRQSLGQGLEFLIYFQGNSAPDKSGLPSDRFSAERTGGSVSTLTIQRTQQEDSAVYLCASSFDRGGNQPQHFGDGTRLSIL.

The gene calls are TRBV11-2 and TRBJ2-7, with D tentatively TRBD1 (5 bases). This CDR3 region has 18 residues. Germline CDR1 SGHAT, CDR2 FQNNGV. Trimming cost V 1 base and J 0 bases, with 19 bases left between them. In nucleotides, the CDR3 is TGTGCCAGCAGCTTAGGTAGGGTCATAACCAGGGACTCCTACGAGCAGTACTTC. Its protein product is CASSLGRVITRDSYEQYF. Full variable domain (remainder filled in from reference TRBV11-2 and TRBJ2-7): EAGVAQSPRYKIIEKRQSVAFWCNPISGHATLYWYQQILGQGPKLLIQFQNNGVVDDSQLPKDRFSAERLKGVDSTLKIQPAKLEDSAVYLCASSLGRVITRDSYEQYFGPGTRLTVT.

About this clone: The junction differs from germline at one of its ends, possibly a read error. The chain is built from TRBV10-3 and TRBJ2-2; D is unclear. The CDR3 runs to 11 residues. The germline V gene has CDR1 ENHRY and CDR2 SYGVKD. The CDR3 loop is CAIGVAGELFF. CDR3 DNA sequence: TGTGCCATAGGCGTAGCCGGAGAGCTGTTTTTT.

The rearrangement joins TRBV12-3 or TRBV12-4 to TRBJ1-3, with D hard to call. This CDR3 is 13 amino acids long. The V and J ends lost 5 bases and 4 bases respectively, with 9 bases between them. The CDR3 nucleotides read TGTGCCAGCAGTCCCCAGATGGGAAACACCATATATTTT. It encodes CASSPQMGNTIYF.

J is TRBJ2-4 and V is TRBV5-1, with D tentatively TRBD1 (7 bases). The CDR3 sequence is 12 residues long. The V gene lost 3 bases and the J gene lost 10 bases, with 11 bases spanning the gap. Germline values: CDR1 SGHRS, CDR2 YFSETQ. CDR3 in amino acids: CASSWGDRIQYF. For the CDR3, the DNA is TGCGCCAGCAGCTGGGGGGACAGAATTCAGTACTTC.